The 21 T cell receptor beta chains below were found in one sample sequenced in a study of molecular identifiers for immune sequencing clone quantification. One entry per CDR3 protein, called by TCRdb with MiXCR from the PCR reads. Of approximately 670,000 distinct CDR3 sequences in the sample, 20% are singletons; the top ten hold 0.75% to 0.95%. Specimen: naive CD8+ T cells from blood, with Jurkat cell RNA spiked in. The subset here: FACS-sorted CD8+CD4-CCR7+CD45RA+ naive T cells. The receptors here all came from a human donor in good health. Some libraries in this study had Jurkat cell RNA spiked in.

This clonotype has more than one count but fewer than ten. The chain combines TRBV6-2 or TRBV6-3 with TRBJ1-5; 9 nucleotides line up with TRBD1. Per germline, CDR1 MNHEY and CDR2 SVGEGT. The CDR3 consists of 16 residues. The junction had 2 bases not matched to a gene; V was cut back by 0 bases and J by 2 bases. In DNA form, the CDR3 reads TGTGCCAGCAGTTACTCCAGGACAGGGGGCAATCAGCCCCAGCATTTT. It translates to CASSYSRTGGNQPQHF.

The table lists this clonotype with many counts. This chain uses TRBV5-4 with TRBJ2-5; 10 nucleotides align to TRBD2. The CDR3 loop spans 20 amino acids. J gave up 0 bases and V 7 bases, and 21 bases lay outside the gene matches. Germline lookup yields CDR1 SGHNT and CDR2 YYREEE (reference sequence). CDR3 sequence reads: CASRSLYTSGVTGYQETQYF. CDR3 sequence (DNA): TGTGCCAGCCGATCTCTCTATACTAGCGGGGTAACGGGGTACCAAGAGACCCAGTACTTC.

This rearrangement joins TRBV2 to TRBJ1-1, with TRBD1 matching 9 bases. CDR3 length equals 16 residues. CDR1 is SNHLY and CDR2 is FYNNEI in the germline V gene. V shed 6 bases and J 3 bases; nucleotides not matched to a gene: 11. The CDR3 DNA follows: TGTGCCAGCAGCCGCCCCCGGACAGGGGAGGACACTGAAGCTTTCTTT. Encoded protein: CASSRPRTGEDTEAFF.

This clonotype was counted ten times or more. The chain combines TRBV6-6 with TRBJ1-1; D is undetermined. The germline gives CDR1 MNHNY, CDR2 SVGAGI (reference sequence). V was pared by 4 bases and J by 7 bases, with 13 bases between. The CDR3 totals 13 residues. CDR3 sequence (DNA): TGTGCCAGCAGTTCCAACGACGGCTATGAAGCTTTCTTT. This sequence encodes CASSSNDGYEAFF.

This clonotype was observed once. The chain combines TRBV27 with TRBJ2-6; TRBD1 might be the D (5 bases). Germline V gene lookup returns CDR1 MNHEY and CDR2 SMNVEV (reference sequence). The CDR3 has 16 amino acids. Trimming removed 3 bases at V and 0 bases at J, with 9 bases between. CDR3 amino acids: CASSFTRVSGANVLTF. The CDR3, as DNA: TGTGCCAGCAGTTTCACCAGGGTCTCTGGGGCCAACGTCCTGACTTTC.

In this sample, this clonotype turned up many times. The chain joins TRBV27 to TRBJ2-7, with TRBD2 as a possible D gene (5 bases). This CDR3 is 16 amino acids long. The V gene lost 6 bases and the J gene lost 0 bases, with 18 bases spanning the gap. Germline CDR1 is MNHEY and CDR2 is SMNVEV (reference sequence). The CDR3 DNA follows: TGTGCCAGCAGCTCCACCTTTCACGGGGTCTCCTACGAGCAGTACTTC. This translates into CASSSTFHGVSYEQYF.

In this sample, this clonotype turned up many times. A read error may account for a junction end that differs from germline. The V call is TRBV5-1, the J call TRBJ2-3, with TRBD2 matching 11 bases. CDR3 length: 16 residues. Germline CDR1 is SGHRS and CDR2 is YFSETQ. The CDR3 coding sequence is TGCGCCAGCAGTTTGGGACTAGCGGAACGCACAGATACGCAGTATTTT. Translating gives CASSLGLAERTDTQYF.

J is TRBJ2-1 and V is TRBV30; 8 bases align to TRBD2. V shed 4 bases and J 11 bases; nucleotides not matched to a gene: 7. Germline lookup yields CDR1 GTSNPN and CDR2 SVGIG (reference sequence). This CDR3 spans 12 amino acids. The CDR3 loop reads CAWNGGGAQQFF. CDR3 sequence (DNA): TGTGCCTGGAACGGGGGGGGCGCTCAGCAGTTCTTC.

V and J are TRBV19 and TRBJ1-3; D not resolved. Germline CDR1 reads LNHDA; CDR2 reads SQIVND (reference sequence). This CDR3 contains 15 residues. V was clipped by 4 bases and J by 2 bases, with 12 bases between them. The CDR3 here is CASSTSGGPGNTIYF. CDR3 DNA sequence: TGTGCCAGTAGTACCTCAGGCGGTCCTGGAAACACCATATATTTT.

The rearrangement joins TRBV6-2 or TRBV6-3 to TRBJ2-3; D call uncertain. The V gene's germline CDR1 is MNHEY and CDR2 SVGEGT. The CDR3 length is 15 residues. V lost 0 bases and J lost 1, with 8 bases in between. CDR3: CASSYSHPRTDTQYF. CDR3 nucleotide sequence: TGTGCCAGCAGTTACTCCCACCCCCGCACAGATACGCAGTATTTT.

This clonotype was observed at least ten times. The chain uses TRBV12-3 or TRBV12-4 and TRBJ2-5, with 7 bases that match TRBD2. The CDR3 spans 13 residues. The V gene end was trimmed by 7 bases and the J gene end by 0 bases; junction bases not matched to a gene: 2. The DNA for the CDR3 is TGTGCCAGCAAACTAGCGAACCAAGAGACCCAGTACTTC. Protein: CASKLANQETQYF.

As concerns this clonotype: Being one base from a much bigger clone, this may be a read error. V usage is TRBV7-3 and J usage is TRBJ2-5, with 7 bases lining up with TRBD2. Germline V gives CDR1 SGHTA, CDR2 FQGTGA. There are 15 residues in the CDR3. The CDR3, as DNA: TGTGCCAGCGGCTTAGGCGGGAGTGCTTTGGAGACCCAGTACTTC. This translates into CASGLGGSALETQYF.

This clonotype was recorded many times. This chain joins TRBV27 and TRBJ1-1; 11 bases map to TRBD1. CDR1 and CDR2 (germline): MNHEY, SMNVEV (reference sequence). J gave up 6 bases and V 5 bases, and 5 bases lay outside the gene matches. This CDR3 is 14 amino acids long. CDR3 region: CASSGTGGGSEAFF. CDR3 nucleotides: TGTGCCAGCAGTGGGACAGGGGGTGGTTCTGAAGCTTTCTTT.

CDR3 nucleotide sequence: TGTGCCAGTAGTGCTTACAGCTTCTCCGGGGAGCTGTTTTTT. Its protein product is CASSAYSFSGELFF. The genes are TRBV19 and TRBJ2-2; D is ambiguous. Germline assignment: CDR1 LNHDA and CDR2 SQIVND (reference sequence). This CDR3 contains 14 residues. Trimming removed 5 bases from V and 6 bases from J, with 13 bases in between.

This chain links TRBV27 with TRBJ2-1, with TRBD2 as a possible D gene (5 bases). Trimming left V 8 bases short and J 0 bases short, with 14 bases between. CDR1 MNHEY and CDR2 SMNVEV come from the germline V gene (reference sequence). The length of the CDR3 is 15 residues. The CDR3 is CASSWASGSYNEQFF. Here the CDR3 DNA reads TGTGCCAGCTCTTGGGCGAGCGGCTCCTACAATGAGCAGTTCTTC.

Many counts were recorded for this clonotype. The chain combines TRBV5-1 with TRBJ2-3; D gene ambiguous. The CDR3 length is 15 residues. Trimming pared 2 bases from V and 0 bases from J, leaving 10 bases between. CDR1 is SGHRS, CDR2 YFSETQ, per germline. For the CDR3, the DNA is TGCGCCAGCAGCTTTACAACCGGGAGCACAGATACGCAGTATTTT. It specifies CASSFTTGSTDTQYF.

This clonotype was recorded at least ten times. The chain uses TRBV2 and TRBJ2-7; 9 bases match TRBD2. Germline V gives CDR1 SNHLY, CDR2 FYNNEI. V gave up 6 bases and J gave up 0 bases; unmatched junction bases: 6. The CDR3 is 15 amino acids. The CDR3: CASSTGTSYSYEQYF. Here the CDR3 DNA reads TGTGCCAGCAGCACCGGGACTAGCTACTCCTACGAGCAGTACTTC.

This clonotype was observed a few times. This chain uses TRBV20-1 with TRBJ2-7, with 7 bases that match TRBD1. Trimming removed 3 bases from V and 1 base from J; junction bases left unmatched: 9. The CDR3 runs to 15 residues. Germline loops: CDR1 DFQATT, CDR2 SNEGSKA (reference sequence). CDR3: CSASPVWTGSYEQYF. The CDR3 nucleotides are TGCAGTGCTAGTCCCGTTTGGACAGGTTCCTACGAGCAGTACTTC.

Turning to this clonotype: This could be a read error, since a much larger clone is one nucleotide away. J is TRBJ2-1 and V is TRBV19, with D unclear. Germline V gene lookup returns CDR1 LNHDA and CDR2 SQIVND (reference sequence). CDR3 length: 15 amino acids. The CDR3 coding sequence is TGTGCCAGTAGTATAGACCCGGTAGGATACAATGGGCAGTTCTTC. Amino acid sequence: CASSIDPVGYNGQFF.

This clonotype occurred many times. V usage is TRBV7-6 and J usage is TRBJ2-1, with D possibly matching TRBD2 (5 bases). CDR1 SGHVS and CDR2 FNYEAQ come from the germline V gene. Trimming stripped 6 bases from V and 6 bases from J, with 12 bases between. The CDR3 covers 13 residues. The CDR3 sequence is CASRLGGSNEQFF. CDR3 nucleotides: TGTGCCAGCAGACTTGGAGGAAGCAATGAGCAGTTCTTC.

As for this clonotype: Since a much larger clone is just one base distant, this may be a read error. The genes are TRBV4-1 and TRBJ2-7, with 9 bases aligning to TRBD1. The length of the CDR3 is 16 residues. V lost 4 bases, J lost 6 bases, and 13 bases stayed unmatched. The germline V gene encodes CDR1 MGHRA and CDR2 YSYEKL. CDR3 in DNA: TGCGCCAGCAGCCCATTGGAACAGGGGGCGCCCTGCGAGCAGTACTTC. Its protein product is CASSPLEQGAPCEQYF.